These 18 T cell receptor beta chains originate from one sample sequenced in a study of blood T cell repertoires in COVID-19. Here immunoSEQ multiplex PCR was the method, and the copy in TCRdb shows in-frame clones only, minus some. The sample holds tens of thousands of clones, 90% to 95% seen once. Sequenced: peripheral blood. The receptors shown here come from a human donor in a cohort sampled during active COVID-19.

This clone was seen only once. V gene TRBV30 combines with J gene TRBJ2-3, with D uncertain. The V gene's germline CDR1 is GTSNPN and CDR2 SVGIG (reference sequence). Deletions cut 0 bases from V and 0 bases from J, with 7 bases between. The CDR3 has 14 amino acids. The CDR3 protein is CAWSVALSTDTQYF. DNA for the CDR3: TGTGCCTGGAGTGTAGCGCTTAGCACAGATACGCAGTATTTT.

The genes are TRBV5-4 and TRBJ2-6; no clear D. V was pared by 0 bases and J by 0 bases, with 4 bases between. This CDR3 is 15 amino acids long. Germline V gene lookup returns CDR1 SGHNT and CDR2 YYREEE (reference sequence). CDR3 sequence reads: CASSLGSSGANVLTF. The DNA of the CDR3 is TGTGCCAGCAGCTTGGGGAGCTCTGGGGCCAACGTCCTGACTTTC. The whole variable domain, remainder taken from reference TRBV5-4 and TRBJ2-6, is ETGVTQSPTHLIKTRGQQVTLRCSSQSGHNTVSWYQQALGQGPQFIFQYYREEENGRGNFPPRFSGLQFPNYSSELNVNALELDDSALYLCASSLGSSGANVLTFGAGSRLTVL.

The genes are TRBV5-5 and TRBJ1-1; weak D call: TRBD1 (5 bases). The CDR3 consists of 15 residues. V was pared by 0 bases and J by 4 bases, with 13 bases between. The V gene's germline CDR1 is SGHKS and CDR2 YYEKEE (reference sequence). The CDR3 loop reads CASSLVEGWGTEAFF. The CDR3 coding sequence is TGTGCCAGCAGCTTGGTGGAGGGGTGGGGCACTGAAGCTTTCTTT.

This sequence joins TRBV2 and TRBJ1-1; D is perhaps TRBD1 (5 bases). The CDR3 runs to 16 residues. In germline, CDR1 is SNHLY, CDR2 FYNNEI. Trimming pared 9 bases from V and 0 bases from J, leaving 20 bases between. CDR3 loop: CARDVLVGRMNTEAFF. As DNA, the CDR3 is TGTGCCAGAGACGTTTTAGTGGGGCGCATGAACACTGAAGCTTTCTTT.

The chain couples TRBV9 to TRBJ1-2, with TRBD1 matching 8 bases. Germline trimming cut 4 bases from V and 7 bases from J; bases unmatched to any gene: 9. Germline V gene lookup returns CDR1 SGDLS and CDR2 YYNGEE. The CDR3 spans 14 residues. This CDR3 reads CASSTTDREGGYTF. CDR3 nucleotides: TGTGCCAGCAGCACTACGGACAGGGAAGGTGGCTACACCTTC. Based on the CDR3 plus reference TRBV9 and TRBJ1-2, the full variable domain is DSGVTQTPKHLITATGQRVTLRCSPRSGDLSVYWYQQSLDQGLQFLIQYYNGEERAKGNILERFSAQQFPDLHSELNLSSLELGDSALYFCASSTTDREGGYTFGSGTRLTVV.

The chain couples TRBV19 to TRBJ2-7; a weak D match, TRBD1 (5 bases). CDR3 length equals 16 residues. V was clipped by 4 bases and J by 5 bases, with 21 bases between them. CDR1 and CDR2 from the germline V gene are LNHDA and SQIVND (reference sequence). CDR3 coding DNA: TGTGCCAGTAGTACCCGCAGACAGAATATGAACGACGAGCAGTACTTC. This sequence encodes CASSTRRQNMNDEQYF.

For this clone: The junction departs from the called germline gene at one end, perhaps through a read error. CDR3 amino acids: CASSEGGRGPTDQETQYF. Here the CDR3 DNA reads TGTGCCAGCAGCGAAGGTGGGCGGGGGCCGACCGATCAAGAGACCCAGTACTTC. This rearrangement joins TRBV2 to TRBJ2-5, with D possibly TRBD2 on 7 matching bases. Germline V gene lookup returns CDR1 SNHLY and CDR2 FYNNEI. The CDR3 runs 18 residues. The full variable domain, with the rest looked up from reference TRBV2 and TRBJ2-5, is EPEVTQTPSHQVTQMGQEVILRCVPISNHLYFYWYRQILGQKVEFLVSFYNNEISEKSEIFDDQFSVERPDGSNFTLKIRSTKLEDSAMYFCASSEGGRGPTDQETQYFGPGTRLLVL.

This rearrangement joins TRBV6-2 or TRBV6-3 to TRBJ1-5; 8 bases line up with TRBD1. Germline V CDR1 and CDR2: MNHEY, SVGEGT. CDR3 length: 14 residues. Trimming cost V 5 bases and J 2 bases; bases outside gene matches: 2. CDR3 in amino acids: CASSGQGGNQPQHF. In nucleotides, the CDR3 is TGTGCCAGCAGTGGACAGGGCGGCAATCAGCCCCAGCATTTT.

V is TRBV29-1 and J is TRBJ2-7, with 9 positions matching TRBD1. V lost 7 bases to trimming and J lost 7 bases; unmatched junction nucleotides: 11. From germline, CDR1 is SQVTM and CDR2 ANQGSEA. CDR3 size: 13 residues. The CDR3 loop is CSARTGGGWEQYF. The CDR3 DNA is TGCAGCGCCCGAACAGGGGGCGGATGGGAGCAGTACTTC.

The genes are TRBV6-2 or TRBV6-3 and TRBJ1-2; maybe TRBD1 (6 bases). Germline values: CDR1 MNHEY, CDR2 SVGEGT. Trimming stripped 5 bases from V and 3 bases from J, with 16 bases between. CDR3 length: 15 amino acids. Written as DNA, the CDR3 is TGTGCCAGCAGTCTACCAGGGGTTAAGCACTATGGCTACACCTTC. This codes for CASSLPGVKHYGYTF.

This rearrangement joins TRBV19 to TRBJ2-6, with D possibly matching TRBD1 (5 bases). Germline loops: CDR1 LNHDA, CDR2 SQIVND (reference sequence). V lost 1 base to trimming and J lost 4 bases, with 17 bases between them. This CDR3 spans 18 amino acids. The CDR3 reads CASSIGHLDRSGANVLTF. The CDR3 DNA reads as TGTGCCAGTAGTATAGGCCACCTTGACAGATCCGGGGCCAACGTCCTGACTTTC.

The chain employs TRBV29-1 and TRBJ2-7, with TRBD2 identical over 7 bases. The CDR3 loop spans 14 amino acids. The V and J ends lost 4 bases and 3 bases, in that order; junction bases with no gene match: 9. The V gene's germline CDR1 is SQVTM and CDR2 ANQGSEA. This chain's CDR3 is CSVGWGGRNYEQYF. The CDR3 DNA reads as TGCAGCGTTGGGTGGGGGGGGAGAAACTACGAGCAGTACTTC.

The J gene is TRBJ2-7, the V gene TRBV9, with D possibly matching TRBD1 (6 bases). Germline V gene data show CDR1 as SGDLS and CDR2 as YYNGEE. The CDR3 is 15 residues long. Between the trimmed V and J ends, which lost 1 base and 2 bases, there was a span of 13 bases. The CDR3 sequence: CASSVFGDTTYEQYF. CDR3 nucleotides: TGTGCCAGCAGCGTATTCGGGGACACCACCTACGAGCAGTACTTC.

The V call is TRBV6-6, the J call TRBJ1-1, with D hard to call. The CDR3 has 14 residues. Germline CDR1 MNHNY, CDR2 SVGAGI (reference sequence). The V end was cut by 5 bases, the J end by 3 bases, with 13 bases between. CDR3 residues: CASSPPGLDTEAFF. The CDR3 DNA reads TGTGCCAGCAGTCCCCCGGGGTTGGACACTGAAGCTTTCTTT.

The chain joins TRBV19 to TRBJ1-2; D gene ambiguous. The CDR3 spans 13 residues. V was cut by 5 bases and J by 2 bases, with 9 bases left in between. Germline-derived CDR1 and CDR2 are LNHDA and SQIVND (reference sequence). CDR3 DNA: TGTGCCAGTAGTGTGTCTCGGAACTATGGCTACACCTTC. Protein: CASSVSRNYGYTF.

The J gene is TRBJ1-6, the V gene TRBV5-1, with TRBD1 matching 9 bases. Looked up from germline, CDR1 is SGHRS and CDR2 is YFSETQ. There are 15 residues in the CDR3. Trimming took 6 bases from V and 8 from J; bases not matched to a gene: 9. CDR3 loop: CASTLGTGYDSPLHF. CDR3 nucleotides: TGCGCCAGCACCCTCGGGACAGGGTACGATTCACCCCTCCACTTT. Combining the CDR3 with reference TRBV5-1 and TRBJ1-6 gives the whole variable domain KAGVTQTPRYLIKTRGQQVTLSCSPISGHRSVSWYQQTPGQGLQFLFEYFSETQRNKGNFPGRFSGRQFSNSRSEMNVSTLELGDSALYLCASTLGTGYDSPLHFGNGTRLTVT.

In this sample, this clone turned up a few times. The genes are TRBV7-2 and TRBJ1-6; no firm D call. Germline CDR1 reads SGHTA; CDR2 reads FQGNSA. Trimming shortened V by 4 bases and J by 0 bases, and 7 bases separated the two germline ends. The CDR3 extends over 15 amino acids. CDR3 loop: CASSSESSYNSPLHF. CDR3 DNA: TGTGCCAGCAGCTCGGAGAGCTCCTATAATTCACCCCTCCACTTT.

The chain recombines TRBV5-8 with TRBJ2-7, with D possibly being TRBD1 (5 bases). CDR1 and CDR2 (germline): SGHTS, YDEGEE. V lost 2 bases to trimming and J lost 0 bases, with 9 bases between them. CDR3 length: 14 residues. In nucleotides, the CDR3 is TGTGCCAGCAGCTTTAGACAGAGCTCCTACGAGCAGTACTTC. This sequence encodes CASSFRQSSYEQYF.